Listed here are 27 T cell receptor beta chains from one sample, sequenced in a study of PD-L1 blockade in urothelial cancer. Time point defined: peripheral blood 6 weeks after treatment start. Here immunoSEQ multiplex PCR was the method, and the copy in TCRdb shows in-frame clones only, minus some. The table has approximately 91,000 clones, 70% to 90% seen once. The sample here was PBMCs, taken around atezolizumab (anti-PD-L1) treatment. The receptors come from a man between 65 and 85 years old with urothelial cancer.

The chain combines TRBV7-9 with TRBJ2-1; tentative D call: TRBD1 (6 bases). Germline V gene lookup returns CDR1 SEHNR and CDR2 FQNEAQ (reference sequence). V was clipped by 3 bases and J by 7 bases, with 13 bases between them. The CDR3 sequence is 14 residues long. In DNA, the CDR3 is TGTGCCAGCAGCTTGAGTCAGGGGTGGAATGAGCAGTTCTTC. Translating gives CASSLSQGWNEQFF.

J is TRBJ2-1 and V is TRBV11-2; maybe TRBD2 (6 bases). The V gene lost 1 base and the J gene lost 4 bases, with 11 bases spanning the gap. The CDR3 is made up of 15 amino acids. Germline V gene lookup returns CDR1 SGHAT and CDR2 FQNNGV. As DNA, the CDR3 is TGTGCCAGCAGCTTAGTCGGGGGAGTATACAATGAGCAGTTCTTC. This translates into CASSLVGGVYNEQFF. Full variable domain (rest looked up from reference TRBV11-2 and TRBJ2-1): EAGVAQSPRYKIIEKRQSVAFWCNPISGHATLYWYQQILGQGPKLLIQFQNNGVVDDSQLPKDRFSAERLKGVDSTLKIQPAKLEDSAVYLCASSLVGGVYNEQFFGPGTRLTVL.

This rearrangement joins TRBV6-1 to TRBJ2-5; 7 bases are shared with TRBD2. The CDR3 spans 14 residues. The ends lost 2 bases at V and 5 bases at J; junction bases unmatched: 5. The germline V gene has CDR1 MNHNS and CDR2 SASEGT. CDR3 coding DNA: TGTGCCAGCAGTGAAAGCGGGGTTGGGGAGACCCAGTACTTC. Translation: CASSESGVGETQYF.

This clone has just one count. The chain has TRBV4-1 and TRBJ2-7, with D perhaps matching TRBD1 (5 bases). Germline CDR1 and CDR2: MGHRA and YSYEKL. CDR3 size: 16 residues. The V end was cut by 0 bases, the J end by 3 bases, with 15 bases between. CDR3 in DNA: TGCGCCAGCAGCCAAGATCGAGCAGGGAAGGGCTACGAGCAGTACTTC. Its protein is CASSQDRAGKGYEQYF.

CDR3: CAISEGGPDTQYF. Written as DNA, the CDR3 is TGTGCCATCAGTGAGGGAGGGCCTGATACGCAGTATTTT. The genes are TRBV10-3 and TRBJ2-3; D is perhaps TRBD2 (6 bases). V was trimmed by 2 bases and J by 6 bases, leaving 9 bases between them. This CDR3 has 13 amino acids. Germline loops: CDR1 ENHRY, CDR2 SYGVKD.

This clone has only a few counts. The CDR3 loop reads CASSDTGAIQYF. As DNA, the CDR3 is TGTGCCAGTAGTGACACAGGGGCCATTCAGTACTTC. The chain joins TRBV19 to TRBJ2-4; 7 nucleotides agree with TRBD1. The V gene's germline CDR1 is LNHDA and CDR2 SQIVND (reference sequence). The J segment lost 9 bases and the V segment lost 5 bases, leaving 4 bases of the junction unmatched. The CDR3 spans 12 residues.

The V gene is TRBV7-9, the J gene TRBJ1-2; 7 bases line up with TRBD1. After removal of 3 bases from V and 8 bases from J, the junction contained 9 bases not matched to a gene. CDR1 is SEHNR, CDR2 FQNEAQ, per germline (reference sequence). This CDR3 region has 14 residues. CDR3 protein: CASSFATGDGGYTF. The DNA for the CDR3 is TGTGCCAGCAGCTTCGCAACAGGGGACGGCGGCTACACCTTC.

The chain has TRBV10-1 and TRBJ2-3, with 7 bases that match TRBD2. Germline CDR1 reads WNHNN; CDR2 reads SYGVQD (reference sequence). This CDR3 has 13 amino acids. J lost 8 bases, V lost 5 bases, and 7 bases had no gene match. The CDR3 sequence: CASSQTGEGTQYF. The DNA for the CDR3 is TGCGCCAGCAGTCAGACTGGGGAGGGTACGCAGTATTTT.

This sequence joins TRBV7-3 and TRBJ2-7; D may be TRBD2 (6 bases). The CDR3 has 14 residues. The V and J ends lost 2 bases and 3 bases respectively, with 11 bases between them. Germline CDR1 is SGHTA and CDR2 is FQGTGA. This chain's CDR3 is CASSLGGQGYEQYF. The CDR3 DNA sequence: TGTGCCAGCAGCTTAGGAGGGCAGGGCTACGAGCAGTACTTC.

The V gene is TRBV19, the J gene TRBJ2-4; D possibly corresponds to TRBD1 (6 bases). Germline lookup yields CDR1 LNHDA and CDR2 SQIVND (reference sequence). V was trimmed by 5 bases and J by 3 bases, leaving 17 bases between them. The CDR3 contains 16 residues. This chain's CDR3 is CASSARQEYGKNIQYF. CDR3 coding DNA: TGTGCCAGTAGTGCGAGACAGGAATATGGCAAAAACATTCAGTACTTC.

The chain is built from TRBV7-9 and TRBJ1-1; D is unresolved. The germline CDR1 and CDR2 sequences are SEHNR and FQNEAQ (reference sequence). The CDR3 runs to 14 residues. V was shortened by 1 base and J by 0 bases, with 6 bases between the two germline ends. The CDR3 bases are TGTGCCAGCAGCTTAGTGTCGGTGAACACTGAAGCTTTCTTT. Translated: CASSLVSVNTEAFF.

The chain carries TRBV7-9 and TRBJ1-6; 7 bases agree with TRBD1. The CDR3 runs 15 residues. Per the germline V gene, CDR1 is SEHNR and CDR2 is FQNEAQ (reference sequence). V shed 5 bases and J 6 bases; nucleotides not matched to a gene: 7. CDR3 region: CASSPSGQLNSPLHF. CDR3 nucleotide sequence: TGTGCCAGCAGCCCCTCGGGACAGCTTAATTCACCCCTCCACTTT. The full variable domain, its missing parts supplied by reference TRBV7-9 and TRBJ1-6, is DTGVSQNPRHKITKRGQNVTFRCDPISEHNRLYWYRQTLGQGPEFLTYFQNEAQLEKSRLLSDRFSAERPKGSFSTLEIQRTEQGDSAMYLCASSPSGQLNSPLHFGNGTRLTVT.

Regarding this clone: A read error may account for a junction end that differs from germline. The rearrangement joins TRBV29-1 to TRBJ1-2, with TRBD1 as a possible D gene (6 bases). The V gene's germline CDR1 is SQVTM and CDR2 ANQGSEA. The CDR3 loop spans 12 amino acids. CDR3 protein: CSVGRGGHGYTF. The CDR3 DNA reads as TGCAGCGTCGGCCGAGGGGGTCATGGGTACACCTTC.

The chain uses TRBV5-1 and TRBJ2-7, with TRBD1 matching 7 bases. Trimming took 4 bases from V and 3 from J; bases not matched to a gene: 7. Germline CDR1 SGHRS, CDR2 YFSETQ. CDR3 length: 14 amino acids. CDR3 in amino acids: CASSQQGSGYEQYF. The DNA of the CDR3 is TGCGCCAGCAGCCAACAGGGGAGTGGCTACGAGCAGTACTTC.

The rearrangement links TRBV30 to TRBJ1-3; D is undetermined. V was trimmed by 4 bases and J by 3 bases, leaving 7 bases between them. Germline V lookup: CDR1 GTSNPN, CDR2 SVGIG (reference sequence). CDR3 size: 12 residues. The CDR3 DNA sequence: TGTGCCTGGAAATTGAGTGGAAACACCATATATTTT. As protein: CAWKLSGNTIYF.

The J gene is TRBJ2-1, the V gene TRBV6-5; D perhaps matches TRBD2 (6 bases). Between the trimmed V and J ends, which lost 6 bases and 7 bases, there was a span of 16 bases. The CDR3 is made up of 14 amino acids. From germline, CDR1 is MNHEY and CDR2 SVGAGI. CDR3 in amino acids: CASSRDAGWNEQFF. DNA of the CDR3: TGTGCCAGCAGCCGGGACGCGGGGTGGAATGAGCAGTTCTTC.

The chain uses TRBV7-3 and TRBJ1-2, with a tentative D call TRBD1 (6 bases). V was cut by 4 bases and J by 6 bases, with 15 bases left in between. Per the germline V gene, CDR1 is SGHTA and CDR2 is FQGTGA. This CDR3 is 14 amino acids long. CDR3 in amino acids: CASSSPTGPDGYTF. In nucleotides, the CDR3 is TGTGCCAGCAGCTCCCCCACAGGGCCCGATGGCTACACCTTC.

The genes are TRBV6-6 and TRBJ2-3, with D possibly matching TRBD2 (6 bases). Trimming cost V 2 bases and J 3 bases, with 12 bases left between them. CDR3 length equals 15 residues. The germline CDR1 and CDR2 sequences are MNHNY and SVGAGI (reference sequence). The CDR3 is CASSYPRGRTDTQYF. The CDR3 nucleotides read TGTGCCAGCAGTTACCCCCGGGGGAGGACAGATACGCAGTATTTT.

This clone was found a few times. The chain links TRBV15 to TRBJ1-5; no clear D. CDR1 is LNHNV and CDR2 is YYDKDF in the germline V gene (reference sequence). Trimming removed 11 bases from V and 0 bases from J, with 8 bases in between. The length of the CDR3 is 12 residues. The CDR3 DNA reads TGTGCCTCCATGTATAGCAATCAGCCCCAGCATTTT. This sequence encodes CASMYSNQPQHF.

The CDR3 DNA sequence: TGTGCCAGCAGTCCCCATCTTGGGGGGGGCGTTGACGGGGAGCTGTTTTTT. Protein sequence: CASSPHLGGGVDGELFF. This chain links TRBV28 with TRBJ2-2; D perhaps matches TRBD2 (7 bases). The V and J ends lost 5 bases and 7 bases respectively, with 23 bases between them. This CDR3 contains 17 residues. Per the germline V gene, CDR1 is MDHEN and CDR2 is SYDVKM.

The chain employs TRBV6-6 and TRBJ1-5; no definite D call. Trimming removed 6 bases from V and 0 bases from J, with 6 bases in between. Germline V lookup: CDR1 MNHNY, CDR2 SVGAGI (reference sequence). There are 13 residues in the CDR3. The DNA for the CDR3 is TGTGCCAGCAGAACAAGTAGCAATCAGCCCCAGCATTTT. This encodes CASRTSSNQPQHF.

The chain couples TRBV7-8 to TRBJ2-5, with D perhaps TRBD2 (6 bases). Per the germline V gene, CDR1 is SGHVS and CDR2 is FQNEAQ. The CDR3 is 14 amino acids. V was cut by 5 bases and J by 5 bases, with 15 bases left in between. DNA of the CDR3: TGTGCCAGCAGCGTCCAGGGAGGCGGTGAGACCCAGTACTTC. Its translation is CASSVQGGGETQYF.

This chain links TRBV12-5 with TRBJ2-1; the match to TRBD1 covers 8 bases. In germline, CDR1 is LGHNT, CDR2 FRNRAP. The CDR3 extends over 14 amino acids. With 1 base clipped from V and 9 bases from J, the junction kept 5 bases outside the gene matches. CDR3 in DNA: TGTGCTAGTGGTTTGGGGACAGGGATGGCTGAGCAGTTCTTC. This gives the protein CASGLGTGMAEQFF.

The CDR3: CASSFWTGGIETQYF. The CDR3 DNA reads as TGTGCCAGCAGCTTTTGGACAGGGGGCATTGAGACCCAGTACTTC. The chain uses TRBV14 and TRBJ2-5; 11 nucleotides align to TRBD1. Germline V gene data show CDR1 as SGHDN and CDR2 as FVKESK. J was trimmed by 5 bases and V by 5 bases; bases with no gene match: 7. The CDR3 totals 15 residues. Full variable domain (outside the CDR3, taken from reference TRBV14 and TRBJ2-5): EAGVTQFPSHSVIEKGQTVTLRCDPISGHDNLYWYRRVMGKEIKFLLHFVKESKQDESGMPNNRFLAERTGGTYSTLKVQPAELEDSGVYFCASSFWTGGIETQYFGPGTRLLVL.

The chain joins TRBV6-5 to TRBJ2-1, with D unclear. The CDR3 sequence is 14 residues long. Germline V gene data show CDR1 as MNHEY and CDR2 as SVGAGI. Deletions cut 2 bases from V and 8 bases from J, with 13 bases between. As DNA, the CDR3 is TGTGCCAGCAGTTACCTAGAAGGCTTGGATGAGCAGTTCTTC. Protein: CASSYLEGLDEQFF.

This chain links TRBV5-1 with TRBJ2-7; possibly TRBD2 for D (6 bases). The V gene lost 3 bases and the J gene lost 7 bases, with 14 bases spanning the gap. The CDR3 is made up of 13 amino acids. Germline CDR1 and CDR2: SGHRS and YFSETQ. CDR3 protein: CASSSDYLREQYF. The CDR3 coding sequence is TGCGCCAGCAGCTCGGACTACCTTAGGGAGCAGTACTTC.

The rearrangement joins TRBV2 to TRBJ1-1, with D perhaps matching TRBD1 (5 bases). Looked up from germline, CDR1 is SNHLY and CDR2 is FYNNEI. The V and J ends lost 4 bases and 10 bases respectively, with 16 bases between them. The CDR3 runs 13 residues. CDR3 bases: TGTGCCAGCAGTGGGGAGGGAGGGACCGCAGCTTTCTTT. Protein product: CASSGEGGTAAFF.